This paragraph covers one TCR beta chain sequence. The antigen is undetermined. These data originate in a study of CD4 T cells in relation to SARS-CoV-2 and coronaviruses. Study-wide context: PBMCs were cultured with antigen for roughly 9 days before TCR beta sequencing. Patient ages ranged from 21 to 72, median 38. Study observations and caveats: The cross-reactivity analysis covered only spike protein, not other viral proteins.

Naive and memory CD4+ T cells were separated from cryopreserved PBMCs. TCRdb's copy holds only in-frame clones and misses some; the assay was immunoSEQ multiplex PCR. This table holds 30,000 to 45,000 clones, roughly 83% found once. The germline V gene has CDR1 MDHEN and CDR2 SYDVKM. J lost 7 bases, V lost 6 bases, and 6 bases had no gene match. The CDR3 spans 14 residues. The material sequenced was naive CD4+ T cells from PBMCs, cultured in vitro. Subset given: naive CD4+ T cells isolated by negative enrichment. The chain recombines TRBV28 with TRBJ2-1, with TRBD2 matching over 10 bases. This sequence was found in an adult with COVID-19. The CDR3 DNA is TGTGCCAGCAGAAAAGGGACTAGCGAGAATGAGCAGTTCTTC. This encodes CASRKGTSENEQFF.